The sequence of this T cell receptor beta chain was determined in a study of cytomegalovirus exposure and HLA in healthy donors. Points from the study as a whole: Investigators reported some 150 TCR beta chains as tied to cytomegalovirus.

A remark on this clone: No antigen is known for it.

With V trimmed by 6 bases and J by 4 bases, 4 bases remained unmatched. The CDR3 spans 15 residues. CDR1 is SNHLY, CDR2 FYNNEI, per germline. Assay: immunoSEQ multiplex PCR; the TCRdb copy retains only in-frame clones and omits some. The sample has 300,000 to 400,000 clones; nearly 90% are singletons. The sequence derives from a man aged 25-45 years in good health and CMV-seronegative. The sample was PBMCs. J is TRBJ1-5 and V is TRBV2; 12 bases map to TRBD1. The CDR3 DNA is TGTGCCAGCAGGAGGGACAGGGGGCGGAATCAGCCCCAGCATTTT. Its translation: CASRRDRGRNQPQHF.